The 19 T cell receptor beta chains presented below share a single source sample, sequenced in a study of identical twins. TCRdb passed the 5' RACE reads through MiXCR, listing each CDR3 protein once. Among roughly 350,000 distinct CDR3 sequences, roughly 10% were seen once, and the ten largest hold under 10%. Input material: naive T cells sorted from blood. These receptors were collected from a woman between 50 and 59 years old in good health.

This clonotype was counted at least ten times. The genes are TRBV29-1 and TRBJ2-5; D tentatively fits TRBD1 or TRBD2 (6 bases each). Germline assignment: CDR1 SQVTM and CDR2 ANQGSEA. The V end was cut by 7 bases, the J end by 4 bases, with 13 bases between. The CDR3 consists of 12 residues. The DNA for the CDR3 is TGCAGCGCGGATGGAGGGGGAGAGACCCAGTACTTC. Protein product: CSADGGGETQYF.

This clonotype came up many times. The chain combines TRBV5-5 with TRBJ2-1; maybe TRBD2 (7 bases). The V gene's germline CDR1 is SGHKS and CDR2 YYEKEE (reference sequence). The CDR3 length is 15 residues. With 2 bases removed from V and 7 bases from J, the gap between germline ends came to 16 bases. CDR3 bases: TGTGCCAGCAGCTTAGGGGGGGCAGGCTATAATGAGCAGTTCTTC. Its protein is CASSLGGAGYNEQFF.

This clonotype has a handful of counts. The chain has TRBV20-1 and TRBJ2-3; possibly TRBD2 for D (6 bases). Germline loops: CDR1 DFQATT, CDR2 SNEGSKA (reference sequence). Trimming shortened V by 4 bases and J by 11 bases, and 22 bases separated the two germline ends. The CDR3 totals 14 residues. The CDR3 DNA reads as TGCAGTGCTACTAGCGCTCGCTCCGCCCGGGAGCAGTATTTT. Its translation is CSATSARSAREQYF.

This clonotype was found a few times. V and J are TRBV19 and TRBJ2-7; TRBD1 is a possible D gene (5 bases). The CDR3 has 14 residues. V lost 3 bases and J 0 bases, leaving 9 bases between the germline ends. CDR1 and CDR2 from the germline V gene are LNHDA and SQIVND (reference sequence). CDR3 sequence (DNA): TGTGCCAGTAGTATCCAGGGATCCTCCTACGAGCAGTACTTC. It encodes CASSIQGSSYEQYF.

The chain couples TRBV2 to TRBJ2-1, with D tentatively TRBD2 (5 bases). V lost 7 bases, J lost 0 bases, and 10 bases lay in between. Germline CDR1 reads SNHLY; CDR2 reads FYNNEI. This CDR3 is built from 14 residues. In DNA form, the CDR3 reads TGTGCCAGCATTAGGGAGTTCTCCTACAATGAGCAGTTCTTC. Amino acid sequence: CASIREFSYNEQFF.

This sequence joins TRBV24-1 and TRBJ2-1; TRBD2 might be the D (6 bases). CDR3 length: 15 residues. Trimming took off 2 bases at V and 5 bases at J, with 12 bases between the two ends. Germline V gene sequence: CDR1 KGHDR, CDR2 SFDVKD. In DNA form, the CDR3 reads TGTGCCACCAGTGATTCATGGACTACGGACAATGAGCAGTTCTTC. Protein: CATSDSWTTDNEQFF.

This clonotype was detected ten times or more. This sequence joins TRBV15 and TRBJ2-3, with D possibly TRBD2 on 5 matching bases. Trimming stripped 6 bases from V and 1 base from J, with 11 bases between. The CDR3 consists of 14 residues. Germline CDR1 LNHNV, CDR2 YYDKDF (reference sequence). The CDR3, as DNA: TGTGCCACCAGAACCGAGAGGGGCACAGATACGCAGTATTTT. It is translated as CATRTERGTDTQYF.

This clonotype was seen ten or more times. The CDR3 sequence is CASSLGQEIYNEQFF. CDR3 nucleotides: TGCGCCAGCAGCTTGGGACAGGAAATCTACAATGAGCAGTTCTTC. The V call is TRBV5-1, the J call TRBJ2-1; maybe TRBD1 (6 bases). CDR3 length: 15 amino acids. Germline V gene sequence: CDR1 SGHRS, CDR2 YFSETQ. The V end lost 0 bases, the J end lost 3 bases, and 10 bases lay between the germline ends.

This clonotype was seen more than once but under ten times. The chain is built from TRBV18 and TRBJ2-5, with TRBD1 identical over 7 bases. The germline V gene has CDR1 KGHSH and CDR2 LQKENI. This CDR3 has 15 amino acids. Trimming took 0 bases from V and 4 from J; bases not matched to a gene: 5. CDR3 protein: CASSPPDRNGETQYF. The CDR3 DNA reads as TGTGCCAGCTCACCACCGGACAGGAACGGAGAGACCCAGTACTTC. Full variable domain (outside the CDR3, taken from reference TRBV18 and TRBJ2-5): NAGVMQNPRHLVRRRGQEARLRCSPMKGHSHVYWYRQLPEEGLKFMVYLQKENIIDESGMPKERFSAEFPKEGPSILRIQQVVRGDSAAYFCASSPPDRNGETQYFGPGTRLLVL.

This sequence joins TRBV7-9 and TRBJ1-1; the D gene is possibly TRBD1 (6 bases). The CDR3 spans 14 residues. The germline V gene has CDR1 SEHNR and CDR2 FQNEAQ (reference sequence). The ends were cut back, 7 bases at V and 5 bases at J, with 17 bases in the middle. The CDR3 DNA is TGTGCCAGCACGAACCTTGGAGGGGGTACTGAAGCTTTCTTT. Translation: CASTNLGGGTEAFF.

The chain recombines TRBV18 with TRBJ2-5; D unresolved. V was pared by 0 bases and J by 2 bases, with 4 bases between. Germline loops: CDR1 KGHSH, CDR2 LQKENI. The CDR3 runs to 13 residues. CDR3 residues: CASSPPSQETQYF. The CDR3 DNA sequence: TGTGCCAGCTCACCACCGTCTCAAGAGACCCAGTACTTC. Variable domain in full (rest from reference TRBV18 and TRBJ2-5): NAGVMQNPRHLVRRRGQEARLRCSPMKGHSHVYWYRQLPEEGLKFMVYLQKENIIDESGMPKERFSAEFPKEGPSILRIQQVVRGDSAAYFCASSPPSQETQYFGPGTRLLVL.

A few counts support this clonotype. The chain has TRBV4-2 and TRBJ1-6; no clear D. Per the germline V gene, CDR1 is LGHNA and CDR2 is YNFKEQ. V gave up 0 bases and J gave up 0 bases, with 9 bases separating them. The CDR3 has 17 residues. CDR3 nucleotides: TGTGCCAGCAGCCAAGAGGACCGGAGCTCCTATAATTCACCCCTCCACTTT. Encoded protein: CASSQEDRSSYNSPLHF.

This clonotype has only a few counts. V is TRBV4-1 and J is TRBJ2-2; no definite D call. CDR3 length: 15 residues. Trimming shortened V by 0 bases and J by 1 base, and 6 bases separated the two germline ends. Germline CDR1 reads MGHRA; CDR2 reads YSYEKL. CDR3 loop: CASSQEARNTGELFF. The CDR3 DNA follows: TGCGCCAGCAGCCAAGAGGCCAGGAACACCGGGGAGCTGTTTTTT.

This clonotype was detected many times. The V call is TRBV4-1, the J call TRBJ2-1; D gene unclear. This CDR3 is built from 13 residues. CDR1 is MGHRA, CDR2 YSYEKL, per germline. Trimming cost V 0 bases and J 9 bases, with 9 bases left between them. This chain's CDR3 is CASSQDSPPEQFF. The CDR3 DNA follows: TGCGCCAGCAGCCAAGATTCTCCACCTGAGCAGTTCTTC.

This clonotype came up a few times. The rearrangement joins TRBV7-8 to TRBJ2-2; either TRBD1 or TRBD2 may fit D (5 bases each). V shed 5 bases and J shed 4 bases, with 14 bases lying between them. The CDR3 length is 15 residues. The germline V gene encodes CDR1 SGHVS and CDR2 FQNEAQ. In DNA, the CDR3 is TGTGCCAGCAGCCCCACATGGGGGTCCACCGGGGAGCTGTTTTTT. Protein: CASSPTWGSTGELFF.

At least ten counts were recorded for this clonotype. The chain combines TRBV4-1 with TRBJ2-2; D perhaps matches TRBD1 (6 bases). V was clipped by 0 bases and J by 7 bases, with 15 bases between them. Per germline, CDR1 MGHRA and CDR2 YSYEKL. The length of the CDR3 is 16 residues. CDR3 bases: TGCGCCAGCAGCCAAGAATTCGGGGACAAGGGCGGGGAGCTGTTTTTT. Translating gives CASSQEFGDKGGELFF.

This clonotype was seen a handful of times. The gene calls are TRBV6-2 or TRBV6-3 and TRBJ2-3; 7 bases agree with TRBD1. J was trimmed by 4 bases and V by 6 bases; bases with no gene match: 4. There are 13 residues in the CDR3. Per germline, CDR1 MNHEY and CDR2 SVGEGT. This CDR3 reads CASRRQGSDTQYF. The CDR3 DNA sequence: TGTGCCAGCAGGCGACAGGGATCAGATACGCAGTATTTT.

The rearrangement uses TRBV2 and TRBJ2-7; perhaps D is TRBD1 or TRBD2 (5 bases each). CDR3 length equals 14 residues. V lost 6 bases to trimming and J lost 5 bases, with 17 bases between them. The germline V gene has CDR1 SNHLY and CDR2 FYNNEI. The CDR3 DNA reads as TGTGCCAGCAGAAGGGCAGTCGTGGGGGACGAGCAGTACTTC. Translated: CASRRAVVGDEQYF.

The rearrangement joins TRBV20-1 to TRBJ2-7; 8 positions match TRBD2. The CDR3 runs to 14 residues. V shed 3 bases, J shed 3 bases, and the junction held 7 bases outside the gene matches. The germline gives CDR1 DFQATT, CDR2 SNEGSKA (reference sequence). CDR3 in DNA: TGCAGTGCTAGGGGGCGGGAGGACTTCTACGAGCAGTACTTC. It encodes CSARGREDFYEQYF.